These 10 T cell receptor beta chains came from one sample sequenced in a study of human T cells and chemical hapten exposure. Sample time point: patch test 3, about 24 weeks after DPC sensitization. The sample's treatment: therapeutic diphenylcyclopropenone sensitization with weekly scalp DPC. Each CDR3 protein gets one entry after TCRdb re-called the RACE reads with MiXCR. Of 55,000 to 75,000 distinct CDR3 sequences listed, roughly 12% are singletons. The source was whole blood, collected in connection with sensitization to the hapten diphenylcyclopropenone (DPC). These receptor sequences come from a man younger than 40 with alopecia areata. Some clones in this sample may be carry-over from other donors' samples.

This clonotype has ten or more counts. The chain couples TRBV5-8 to TRBJ2-1; D not certain. The V end was cut by 4 bases, the J end by 1 base, with 18 bases between. This CDR3 has 17 residues. Germline V gives CDR1 SGHTS, CDR2 YDEGEE. The CDR3 DNA reads TGTGCCAGCAGCCCCCACCTGGTTGAACTTTCCTACAATGAGCAGTTCTTC. This sequence encodes CASSPHLVELSYNEQFF.

This clonotype occurred many times. The rearrangement links TRBV6-5 to TRBJ1-1; weak D call: TRBD1 (5 bases). CDR1 is MNHEY, CDR2 SVGAGI, per germline. V was trimmed by 0 bases and J by 4 bases, leaving 6 bases between them. This CDR3 is built from 13 residues. The CDR3 spells CASSYSRGTEAFF. The CDR3, as DNA: TGTGCCAGCAGTTACTCGAGGGGCACTGAAGCTTTCTTT.

The rearrangement links TRBV12-3 or TRBV12-4 to TRBJ2-2, with 10 bases aligning to TRBD1. The CDR3 is made up of 16 amino acids. J lost 4 bases, V lost 5 bases, and 7 bases had no gene match. In DNA form, the CDR3 reads TGTGCCAGCAGTGCCGGGACAGGGGAGGTCACCGGGGAGCTGTTTTTT. It is translated as CASSAGTGEVTGELFF.

The gene calls are TRBV20-1 and TRBJ1-5; D remains ambiguous. This CDR3 has 13 amino acids. CDR1 is DFQATT, CDR2 SNEGSKA, per germline (reference sequence). The germline V and J ends were trimmed by 3 bases and 4 bases, with 10 bases remaining between them. CDR3 sequence: CSASSGLNQPQHF. The CDR3 DNA sequence: TGCAGTGCTAGTTCCGGGCTAAATCAGCCCCAGCATTTT.

The chain combines TRBV12-3 or TRBV12-4 with TRBJ2-7, with D perhaps TRBD1 or TRBD2 (6 bases each). Between the trimmed V and J ends, which lost 5 bases and 2 bases, there was a span of 16 bases. The CDR3 is 15 residues long. The CDR3 here is CASSTGGWGTYEQYF. As DNA, the CDR3 is TGTGCCAGCAGTACCGGGGGCTGGGGGACCTACGAGCAGTACTTC.

This clonotype was detected only a few times. The J gene is TRBJ1-5, the V gene TRBV20-1; TRBD1 is a possible D gene (6 bases). The CDR3 runs 14 residues. Germline CDR1 reads DFQATT; CDR2 reads SNEGSKA (reference sequence). The V and J ends lost 6 bases and 2 bases respectively, with 14 bases between them. Here the CDR3 DNA reads TGCAGTGCCGAATTAGGGGGGTGCAATCAGCCCCAGCATTTT. Translation: CSAELGGCNQPQHF.

This clonotype has only one observation. The chain joins TRBV7-2 to TRBJ2-5; possible D gene TRBD2, 5 bases. This CDR3 spans 15 amino acids. V lost 0 bases and J 0 bases, leaving 8 bases between the germline ends. Germline CDR1 reads SGHTA; CDR2 reads FQGNSA. The CDR3 sequence is CASSLASGYQETQYF. The DNA for the CDR3 is TGTGCCAGCAGCTTAGCTTCGGGGTACCAAGAGACCCAGTACTTC.

Details on this clonotype: A much larger clonotype is one base distant, so this may be a read error. The gene calls are TRBV27 and TRBJ1-1, with D hard to call. Trimming stripped 3 bases from V and 7 bases from J, with 12 bases between. The germline CDR1 and CDR2 sequences are MNHEY and SMNVEV (reference sequence). This CDR3 contains 13 residues. For the CDR3, the DNA is TGTGCCAGCAGTTTTGCGGTGGGCAGTGAAGCTTTCTTT. Protein: CASSFAVGSEAFF.

This clonotype turned up a few times. The rearrangement joins TRBV30 to TRBJ2-2; D is possibly TRBD2 (5 bases). Per germline, CDR1 GTSNPN and CDR2 SVGIG (reference sequence). The CDR3 sequence is 15 residues long. V shed 5 bases and J shed 6 bases, with 19 bases lying between them. Here the CDR3 DNA reads TGTGCCTGGGGTCAGGACTGGGGTCGACCCGGGGAGCTGTTTTTT. This translates into CAWGQDWGRPGELFF. Using reference TRBV30 and TRBJ2-2 for the parts outside the CDR3, the full variable domain is SQTIHQWPATLVQPVGSPLSLECTVEGTSNPNLYWYRQAAGRGLQLLFYSVGIGQISSEVPQNLSASRPQDRQFILSSKKLLLSDSGFYLCAWGQDWGRPGELFFGEGSRLTVL.

This sequence joins TRBV18 and TRBJ1-3; D is ambiguous. CDR3 length equals 11 residues. CDR1 KGHSH and CDR2 LQKENI come from the germline V gene. Trimming took off 3 bases at V and 12 bases at J, with 9 bases between the two ends. This chain's CDR3 is CASSPAGSIYF. In DNA form, the CDR3 reads TGTGCCAGCTCACCCGCCGGGAGCATATATTTT.